Listed below are T cell receptor beta chains from one sample, sequenced in a study of cytomegalovirus exposure and HLA in healthy donors. The protocol was immunoSEQ multiplex PCR, while the TCRdb copy is restricted to in-frame clones and leaves out a portion. The table lists 150,000 to 200,000 clones, 84% of them singletons. The material sequenced was PBMCs. The receptors were gathered from a boy between 10 and 17 years old in good health and CMV-seronegative. Each CDR3 is given with its conserved first and last residue. D genes are given only for firm matches. The size entry is marked missing in some rows and otherwise reads once, few, many or a size class.

clone_size d_call j_call v_call cdr3_nt cdr3_aa
few . TRBJ1-4 TRBV7-2 TGTGCCAGCAGCTTAGGCCAGGGGACTAATGAAAAACTGTTTTTT CASSLGQGTNEKLFF
. . TRBJ2-7 TRBV2 TGTGCCAGCAGTCCTGACAGGTCCAGCTACGAGCAGTACTTC CASSPDRSSYEQYF
. . TRBJ1-1 TRBV27 TGTGCCAGCAGTTTACAGGGAAACCCGAACACTGAAGCTTTCTTT CASSLQGNPNTEAFF
. TRBD2 TRBJ2-2 TRBV11-2 TGTGCCAGCAGCGGGCGTAGCGGGGGCCCAACCTCCGCCGGGGAGCTGTTTTTT CASSGRSGGPTSAGELFF
once . TRBJ1-2 TRBV13 TGTGCCAGCAGCTCCCAGACAGCTAACTATGGCTACACCTTC CASSSQTANYGYTF
. . TRBJ2-5 TRBV30 TGTGCCTGGAGGGCCCAAGAGACCCAGTACTTC CAWRAQETQYF
. . TRBJ1-2 TRBV6-1 TGTGCCAGCAGTGAAGCTCACAAATGGGGCTACACCTTC CASSEAHKWGYTF
. . TRBJ2-7 TRBV10-3 TGTGCCATCATGGGCGCAAAAGACTACGAGCAGTACTTC CAIMGAKDYEQYF
. TRBD2 TRBJ2-1 TRBV5-1 TGCGCCAGCAGCTCCTTTTTTAGCGGGAGGGCCCAAGGATCCGAGCAGTTCTTC CASSSFFSGRAQGSEQFF
. . TRBJ1-6 TRBV30 TGTGCCTGGAACCCGACGGAGAATTCACCCCTCCACTTT CAWNPTENSPLHF
once TRBD2 TRBJ2-1 TRBV2 TGTGCCAGCGTCGTAAGTAGCGGGAGGTCTTCCTACAATGAGCAGTTCTTC CASVVSSGRSSYNEQFF
. . TRBJ2-5 TRBV5-1 TGCGCCAGCAGCTTGGGACCGGGAGAGACCCAGTACTTC CASSLGPGETQYF
. . TRBJ1-3 TRBV9 TGTGCCAGCAGCGTAGCGTTAGCCTCTGGAAACACCATATATTTT CASSVALASGNTIYF
. . TRBJ1-1 TRBV9 TGTGCCAGCAGCGTAGCTAGTACACCTGAAGCTTTCTTT CASSVASTPEAFF
. TRBD1 TRBJ1-5 TRBV11-2 TGTGCCAGCAGCTTGGGACAGGGGCAAAATCAGCCCCAGCATTTT CASSLGQGQNQPQHF
. . TRBJ2-1 TRBV11-1 TGTGCCAGCAGCTTACGGTCTAACTCCTACAATGAGCAGTTCTTC CASSLRSNSYNEQFF
. . TRBJ1-1 TRBV19 TGTGCCAGTAGTATCGGGAACAGCCTGAACACTGAAGCTTTCTTT CASSIGNSLNTEAFF
. . TRBJ1-5 TRBV27 TGTGCCAGCAGTCCCCTAAACCAGCCCCAGCATTTT CASSPLNQPQHF
few TRBD1 TRBJ1-5 TRBV30 TGTGCCTGGAGGCAATACCGGGACAGGGACGATCAGCCCCAGCATTTT CAWRQYRDRDDQPQHF
. . TRBJ1-3 TRBV5-1 TGCGCCAGCAGCTTGGCTCGTAACTCTGGAAACACCATATATTTT CASSLARNSGNTIYF
. . TRBJ1-2 TRBV15 TGTGCCACCAGCAGAGTCCCCCCTGAGGCGTTTGGCTACACCTTC CATSRVPPEAFGYTF
once . TRBJ1-1 TRBV19 TGTGCCAGTTGTGCCGCGCTAGGTACTGAAGCTTTCTTT CASCAALGTEAFF
. TRBD2 TRBJ2-7 TRBV27 TGTGCCAGCAGGACCGGGACTAGCGGGACCGAGCAGTACTTC CASRTGTSGTEQYF